This record looks at one T cell receptor (beta chain) sequence and its context. What it recognizes is unknown. These data are taken from a study of monozygotic twins with cystic fibrosis. TCRdb's copy holds only in-frame clones and misses some; the assay was immunoSEQ multiplex PCR. In the table there are 30,000 to 45,000 clones, over 75% of which are singletons. The CDR3 length is 15 residues. Germline CDR1 LNHNV, CDR2 YYDKDF (reference sequence). Deletions cut 0 bases from V and 4 bases from J, with 10 bases between. Whole-study results and caveats: No link emerged between shared CDR3 counts and age, concordance or severity. V usage most resembled the co-twin in 13 of 16 pairs. Monozygotic CF twin pairs shared significantly more nucleotide-identical clonotypes than unrelated CF individuals did. Clonality was generally low (median approximately 0.0094), higher in the most severe patients.

The source of this sequence is a girl aged 2-15 years with cystic fibrosis. Sequencing input: blood. J is TRBJ1-5 and V is TRBV15; tentatively, D is TRBD1 (5 bases). The DNA of the CDR3 is TGTGCCACCAGCAGAGATGTGCAGGGAAATCAGCCCCAGCATTTT. Translating gives CATSRDVQGNQPQHF.